This TCR beta chain is from a study of OX40 agonist ivuxolimab in advanced cancers. Study details: As their treatment, patients were administered ivuxolimab, an agonistic anti-OX40 (CD134) antibody. Patients received intravenous ivuxolimab every 2 weeks at 0.01 to 10 mg/kg. With a range of roughly 20 to 80, age averaged approximately 54 years, and 65% to 85% were male.

Repertoires were generated with immunoSEQ multiplex PCR, while TCRdb's copy carries only in-frame clones and drops some. Here the sample spans roughly 66,000 clones, 87% being singletons. V was cut by 0 bases and J by 1 base, with 12 bases left in between. Germline V gene data show CDR1 as MNHEY and CDR2 as SMNVEV (reference sequence). The CDR3 covers 16 residues. This TCR derives from an adult with an advanced solid tumor such as melanoma, head and neck, liver or kidney cancer. This chain connects TRBV27 to TRBJ1-1; D ambiguous. This specimen was CD4+ or CD8+ T cells sorted from blood, taken in a trial of the OX40 agonist ivuxolimab. CDR3 protein: CASSLSVRVGNTEAFF. The DNA for the CDR3 is TGTGCCAGCAGTTTATCCGTGCGCGTGGGGAACACTGAAGCTTTCTTT.